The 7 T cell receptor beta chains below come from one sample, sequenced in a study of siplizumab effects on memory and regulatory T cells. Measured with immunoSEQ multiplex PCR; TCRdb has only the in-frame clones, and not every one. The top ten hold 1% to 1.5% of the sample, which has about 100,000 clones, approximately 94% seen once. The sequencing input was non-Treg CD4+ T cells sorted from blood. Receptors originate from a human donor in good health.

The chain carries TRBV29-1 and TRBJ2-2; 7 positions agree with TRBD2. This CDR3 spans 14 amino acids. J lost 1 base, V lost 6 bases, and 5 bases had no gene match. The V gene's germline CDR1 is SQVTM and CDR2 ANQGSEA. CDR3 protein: CSVVASGNTGELFF. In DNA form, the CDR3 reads TGCAGCGTAGTCGCTAGCGGGAACACCGGGGAGCTGTTTTTT.

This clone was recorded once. CDR3 in DNA: TGTGCCAGCAGCATAGAGAAGCAGTTCTTC. Translation gives CASSIEKQFF. The chain is built from TRBV7-9 and TRBJ2-1; D unresolved. The CDR3 sequence is 10 residues long. CDR1 is SEHNR, CDR2 FQNEAQ, per germline (reference sequence). V was trimmed by 5 bases and J by 11 bases, leaving 7 bases between them. The full variable domain, its missing parts supplied by reference TRBV7-9 and TRBJ2-1, is DTGVSQNPRHKITKRGQNVTFRCDPISEHNRLYWYRQTLGQGPEFLTYFQNEAQLEKSRLLSDRFSAERPKGSFSTLEIQRTEQGDSAMYLCASSIEKQFFGPGTRLTVL.

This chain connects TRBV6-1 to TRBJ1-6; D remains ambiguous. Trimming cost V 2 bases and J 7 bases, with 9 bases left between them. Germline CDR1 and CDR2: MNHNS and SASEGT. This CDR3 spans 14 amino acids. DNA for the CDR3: TGTGCCAGCAGTGAACGCCCTGAGAATTCACCCCTCCACTTT. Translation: CASSERPENSPLHF.

The CDR3 here is CASSEGWTGGYEQYF. CDR3 coding DNA: TGTGCCAGCAGTGAAGGATGGACAGGGGGCTACGAGCAGTACTTC. The chain carries TRBV6-1 and TRBJ2-7; 10 bases are shared with TRBD1. V shed 1 base and J 3 bases; nucleotides not matched to a gene: 3. Germline values: CDR1 MNHNS, CDR2 SASEGT. The length of the CDR3 is 15 residues.

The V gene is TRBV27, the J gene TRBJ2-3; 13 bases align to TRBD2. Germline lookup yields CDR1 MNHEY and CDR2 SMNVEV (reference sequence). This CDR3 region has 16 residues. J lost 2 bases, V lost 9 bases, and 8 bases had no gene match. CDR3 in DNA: TGTGCCAGTAAACTAGCGGGAGGGGCGGCCACAGATACGCAGTATTTT. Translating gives CASKLAGGAATDTQYF.

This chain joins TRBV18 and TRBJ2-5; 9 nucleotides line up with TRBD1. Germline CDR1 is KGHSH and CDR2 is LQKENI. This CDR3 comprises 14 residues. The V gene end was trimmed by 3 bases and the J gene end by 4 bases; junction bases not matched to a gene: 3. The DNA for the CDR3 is TGTGCCAGCTCACCCCGGACAGGGGTAGAGACCCAGTACTTC. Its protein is CASSPRTGVETQYF.

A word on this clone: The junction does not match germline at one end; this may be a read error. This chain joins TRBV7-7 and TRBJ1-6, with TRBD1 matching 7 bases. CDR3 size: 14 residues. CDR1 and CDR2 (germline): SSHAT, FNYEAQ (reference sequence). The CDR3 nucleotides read TGTGCTAGCAGCTTACAGGGGTATAATTCACCCCTCCACTTT. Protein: CASSLQGYNSPLHF.